The sample holds many counts of the clone carrying this T cell receptor beta chain. Its matching antigen is unknown. This sample is part of a study of identical twins. A single record per CDR3 protein comes from TCRdb applying MiXCR to the 5' RACE reads. The sample has 350,000 to 600,000 distinct CDR3 sequences; 12% to 15% are singletons. Study-wide results and limits: Out-of-frame sharing of TCR alpha in monozygotic twins was underestimated by models. Insertion counts were lower in abundant cord blood beta clonotypes, a trend that memory repertoires did not show.

These data are also associated with another study on yellow fever vaccine responses in identical twins.

The sample was CD4+ T cells sorted from blood. This receptor was obtained from a woman younger than 35 in good health.

CDR3 protein: CASSSAGSYEQYF. The CDR3 DNA follows: TGTGCCAGCAGTTCCGCCGGGAGCTACGAGCAGTACTTC. V and J are TRBV7-2 and TRBJ2-7, with D maybe TRBD2 (6 bases). Trimming took off 6 bases at V and 3 bases at J, with 12 bases between the two ends. The V gene's germline CDR1 is SGHTA and CDR2 FQGNSA. The length of the CDR3 is 13 residues.